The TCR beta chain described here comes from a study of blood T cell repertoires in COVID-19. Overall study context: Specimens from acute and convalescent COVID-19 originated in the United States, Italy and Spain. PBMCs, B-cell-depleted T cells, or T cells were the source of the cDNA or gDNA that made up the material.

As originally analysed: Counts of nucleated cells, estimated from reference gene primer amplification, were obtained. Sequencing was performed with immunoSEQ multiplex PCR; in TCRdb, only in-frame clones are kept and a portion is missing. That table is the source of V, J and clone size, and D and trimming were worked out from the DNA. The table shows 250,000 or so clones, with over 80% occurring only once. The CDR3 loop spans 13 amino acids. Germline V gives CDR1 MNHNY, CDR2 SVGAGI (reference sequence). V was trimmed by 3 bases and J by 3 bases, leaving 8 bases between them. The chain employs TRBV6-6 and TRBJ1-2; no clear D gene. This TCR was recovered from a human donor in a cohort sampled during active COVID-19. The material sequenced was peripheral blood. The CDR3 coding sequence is TGTGCCAGCAGTTATGGGCAAGACTATGGCTACACCTTC. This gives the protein CASSYGQDYGYTF.